Listed here is a single T cell receptor (beta chain). Antigen unknown. The sample is drawn from a study of vaccination and CD4 T cells after COVID-19. As for treatment: roughly 11-day PBMC culture with coronavirus spike peptide pools or control peptides (ViraFEST assay). Researchers used the Oncomine TCR Beta short-read assay to sequence DNA from cultured CD4+ T cells. TCRdb analysed the PCR reads with MiXCR anew, one entry per CDR3 protein. The sample has about 5,500 distinct CDR3 sequences; around half are singletons. Per the germline V gene, CDR1 is SGHTA and CDR2 is FQGTGA. This CDR3 has 13 amino acids. V gave up 5 bases and J gave up 9 bases, with 14 bases separating them.

Sequenced input: CD4+ T cells from blood, cultured in vitro. This receptor was identified in a human donor who had recovered from COVID-19. V gene TRBV7-3 combines with J gene TRBJ2-1; D possibly corresponds to TRBD2 (5 bases). CDR3 in DNA: TGTGCCAGCAGCCCAACCTTTGGAGGTGAGCAGTTCTTC. Amino acids: CASSPTFGGEQFF.